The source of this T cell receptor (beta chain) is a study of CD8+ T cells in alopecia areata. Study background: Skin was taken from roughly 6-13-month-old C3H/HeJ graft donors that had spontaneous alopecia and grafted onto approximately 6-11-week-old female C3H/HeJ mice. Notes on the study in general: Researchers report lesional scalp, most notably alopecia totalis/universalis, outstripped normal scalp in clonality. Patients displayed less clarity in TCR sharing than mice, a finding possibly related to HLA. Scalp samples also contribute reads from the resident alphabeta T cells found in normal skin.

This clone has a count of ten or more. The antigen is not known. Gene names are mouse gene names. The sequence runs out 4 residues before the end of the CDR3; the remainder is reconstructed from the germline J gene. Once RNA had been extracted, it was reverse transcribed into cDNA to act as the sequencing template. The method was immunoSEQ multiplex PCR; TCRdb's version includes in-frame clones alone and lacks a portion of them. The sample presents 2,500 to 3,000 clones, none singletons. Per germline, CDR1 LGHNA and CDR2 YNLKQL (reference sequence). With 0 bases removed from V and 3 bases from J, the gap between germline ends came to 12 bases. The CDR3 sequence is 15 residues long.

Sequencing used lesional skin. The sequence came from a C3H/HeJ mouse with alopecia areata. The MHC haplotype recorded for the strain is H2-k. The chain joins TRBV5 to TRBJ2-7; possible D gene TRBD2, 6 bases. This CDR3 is CASSQDPGALYEQYF. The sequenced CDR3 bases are TGTGCCAGCAGCCAAGACCCTGGGGCCCTCTAT.